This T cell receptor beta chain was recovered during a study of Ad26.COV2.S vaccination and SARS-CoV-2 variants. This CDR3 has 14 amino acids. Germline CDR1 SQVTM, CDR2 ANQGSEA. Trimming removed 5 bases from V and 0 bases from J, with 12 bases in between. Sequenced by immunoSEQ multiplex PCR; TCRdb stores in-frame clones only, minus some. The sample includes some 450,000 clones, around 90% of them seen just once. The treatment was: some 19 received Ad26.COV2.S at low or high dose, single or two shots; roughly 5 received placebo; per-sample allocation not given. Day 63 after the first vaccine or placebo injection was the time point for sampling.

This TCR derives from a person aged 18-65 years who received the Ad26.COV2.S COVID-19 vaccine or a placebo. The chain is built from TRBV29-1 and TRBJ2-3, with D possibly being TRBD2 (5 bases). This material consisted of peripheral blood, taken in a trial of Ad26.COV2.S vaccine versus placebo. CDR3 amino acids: CSVSAAASTDTQYF. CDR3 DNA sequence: TGCAGCGTTTCCGCAGCGGCTAGCACAGATACGCAGTATTTT.